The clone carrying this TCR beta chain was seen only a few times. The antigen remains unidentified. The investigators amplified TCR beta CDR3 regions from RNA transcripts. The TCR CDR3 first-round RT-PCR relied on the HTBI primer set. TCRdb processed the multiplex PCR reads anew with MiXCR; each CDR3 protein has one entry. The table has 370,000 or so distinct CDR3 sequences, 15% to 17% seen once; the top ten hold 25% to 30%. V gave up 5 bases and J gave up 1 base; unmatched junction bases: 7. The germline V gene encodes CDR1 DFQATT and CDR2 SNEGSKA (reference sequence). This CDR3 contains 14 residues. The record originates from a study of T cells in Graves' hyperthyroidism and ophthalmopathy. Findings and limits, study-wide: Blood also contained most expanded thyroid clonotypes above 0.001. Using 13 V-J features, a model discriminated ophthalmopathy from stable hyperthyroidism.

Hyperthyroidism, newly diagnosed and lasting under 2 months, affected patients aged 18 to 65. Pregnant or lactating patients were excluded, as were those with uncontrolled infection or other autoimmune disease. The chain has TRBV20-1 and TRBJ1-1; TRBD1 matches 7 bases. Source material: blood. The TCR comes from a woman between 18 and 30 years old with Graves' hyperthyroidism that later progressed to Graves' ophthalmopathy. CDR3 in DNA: TGCAGTGCTGCTAAGGGGGCATGGAACACTGAAGCTTTCTTT. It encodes CSAAKGAWNTEAFF.